A single sample gave rise to the 22 T cell receptor beta chains below, sequenced in a study of CD8 T cells in ankylosing spondylitis. Using its own MiXCR run on the 5' RACE reads, TCRdb lists one record per CDR3 protein. Counted here are 250,000 or so distinct CDR3 sequences, roughly 18% occurring once; the ten biggest clones make up less than 35%. Sequencing was performed on blood, either unsorted or a sorted T cell fraction (not recorded which). The receptors originated from a male donor with ankylosing spondylitis or in good health (not recorded which).

The chain couples TRBV29-1 to TRBJ2-1; tentatively, D is TRBD1 (6 bases). Trimming cost V 7 bases and J 3 bases, with 10 bases left between them. Germline V gene sequence: CDR1 SQVTM, CDR2 ANQGSEA. The CDR3 has 12 amino acids. Here the CDR3 DNA reads TGCAGCGCACAGGGCCGCTACAATGAGCAGTTCTTC. Protein: CSAQGRYNEQFF.

This clonotype was counted only a few times. The rearrangement joins TRBV20-1 to TRBJ2-1; 7 positions agree with TRBD2. Germline V gene sequence: CDR1 DFQATT, CDR2 SNEGSKA (reference sequence). V shed 0 bases, J shed 2 bases, and the junction held 4 bases outside the gene matches. The CDR3 extends over 15 amino acids. The CDR3: CSARDRGVTYNEQFF. CDR3 DNA sequence: TGCAGTGCTAGAGATCGGGGGGTAACCTACAATGAGCAGTTCTTC.

In this sample, this clonotype turned up a few times. The chain uses TRBV19 and TRBJ2-6; D unresolved. The CDR3 is 15 amino acids. Germline CDR1 is LNHDA and CDR2 is SQIVND (reference sequence). V was cut by 4 bases and J by 0 bases, with 7 bases left in between. The CDR3 region has the DNA TGTGCCAGTAGTAAGATGGGCTCTGGGGCCAACGTCCTGACTTTC. Its translation: CASSKMGSGANVLTF.

This clonotype has only a few counts. The rearrangement joins TRBV29-1 to TRBJ1-2, with a weak D call TRBD1 (5 bases). The germline gives CDR1 SQVTM, CDR2 ANQGSEA. V lost 1 base to trimming and J lost 4 bases, with 7 bases between them. The CDR3 contains 12 residues. Here the CDR3 DNA reads TGCAGCGTTGAAGGGGACTTCTATGGCTACACCTTC. Its translation: CSVEGDFYGYTF.

This clonotype was counted only a few times. The V and J genes are TRBV10-3 and TRBJ2-3; a weak D match, TRBD2 (5 bases). CDR3 length: 13 residues. Germline V CDR1 and CDR2: ENHRY, SYGVKD. V lost 2 bases and J 6 bases, leaving 9 bases between the germline ends. CDR3 sequence: CAISEEGPDTQYF. As DNA, the CDR3 is TGTGCCATCAGTGAGGAGGGCCCGGATACGCAGTATTTT.

This clonotype was seen ten or more times. The V call is TRBV5-1, the J call TRBJ2-7, with TRBD1 matching over 10 bases. The CDR3 covers 15 residues. The V and J ends lost 0 bases and 2 bases, in that order; junction bases with no gene match: 2. CDR1 and CDR2 (germline): SGHRS, YFSETQ. The CDR3 nucleotides are TGCGCCAGCAGCTTGGGGGACAGGGGAACCTACGAGCAGTACTTC. As protein: CASSLGDRGTYEQYF.

There are a few counts of this clonotype. This chain connects TRBV12-3 or TRBV12-4 to TRBJ2-5; D remains unclear. The V gene lost 6 bases and the J gene lost 2 bases, with 22 bases spanning the gap. This CDR3 contains 17 residues. Here the CDR3 DNA reads TGTGCCAGCAGCTTCGCAACGGGTCCAATCCCACAAGAGACCCAGTACTTC. The encoded protein is CASSFATGPIPQETQYF.

The chain joins TRBV7-9 to TRBJ1-4; possibly TRBD1 for D (5 bases). This CDR3 has 16 amino acids. Germline loops: CDR1 SEHNR, CDR2 FQNEAQ (reference sequence). Trimming shortened V by 5 bases and J by 2 bases, and 15 bases separated the two germline ends. The CDR3 DNA reads TGTGCCAGCAGCCCCCCGGGGGAGATGACTAATGAAAAACTGTTTTTT. Translated: CASSPPGEMTNEKLFF.

V and J are TRBV19 and TRBJ2-1, with a possible D match to TRBD2 (5 bases). Germline assignment: CDR1 LNHDA and CDR2 SQIVND (reference sequence). Trimming took off 3 bases at V and 0 bases at J, with 9 bases between the two ends. The CDR3 covers 15 residues. The CDR3 DNA sequence: TGTGCCAGTAGTATTTTTCTAGCCTCCTACAATGAGCAGTTCTTC. This sequence encodes CASSIFLASYNEQFF. Full variable domain (rest looked up from reference TRBV19 and TRBJ2-1): DGGITQSPKYLFRKEGQNVTLSCEQNLNHDAMYWYRQDPGQGLRLIYYSQIVNDFQKGDIAEGYSVSREKKESFPLTVTSAQKNPTAFYLCASSIFLASYNEQFFGPGTRLTVL.

The chain couples TRBV6-2 or TRBV6-3 to TRBJ2-1, with 7 nucleotides matching TRBD2. The CDR3 runs to 14 residues. With 3 bases clipped from V and 7 bases from J, the junction kept 6 bases outside the gene matches. Germline V gene lookup returns CDR1 MNHEY and CDR2 SVGEGT. The chain's CDR3 is CASSYGLAENEQFF. CDR3 nucleotides: TGTGCCAGCAGTTATGGTCTAGCGGAAAATGAGCAGTTCTTC.

The sample holds a few counts of this clonotype. The CDR3 loop is CSVDSGLANEQFF. The CDR3 DNA follows: TGCAGCGTTGATAGCGGACTAGCGAATGAGCAGTTCTTC. The chain employs TRBV29-1 and TRBJ2-1; TRBD2 matches 9 bases. CDR1 and CDR2 from the germline V gene are SQVTM and ANQGSEA. J gave up 7 bases and V 3 bases, and 4 bases lay outside the gene matches. This CDR3 has 13 residues.

In its sample, this clonotype was seen many times. This chain joins TRBV20-1 and TRBJ2-1; TRBD2 matches at 8 bases. Looked up from germline, CDR1 is DFQATT and CDR2 is SNEGSKA (reference sequence). The CDR3 runs 14 residues. V shed 6 bases, J shed 4 bases, and the junction held 8 bases outside the gene matches. The CDR3 bases are TGCAGTGCAGAGGGACTAGATTTTTACAATGAGCAGTTCTTC. This codes for CSAEGLDFYNEQFF.

The chain is built from TRBV20-1 and TRBJ2-1; no clear D. Trimming pared 1 base from V and 9 bases from J, leaving 7 bases between. This CDR3 spans 11 amino acids. Germline V gene sequence: CDR1 DFQATT, CDR2 SNEGSKA (reference sequence). The CDR3 sequence is CSARVVAEQFF. Here the CDR3 DNA reads TGCAGTGCTAGAGTGGTGGCTGAGCAGTTCTTC.

This clonotype was detected only a few times. The chain uses TRBV14 and TRBJ2-1, with 9 bases fitting TRBD2. Germline trimming cut 5 bases from V and 0 bases from J; bases unmatched to any gene: 5. The CDR3 runs 16 residues. Germline lookup yields CDR1 SGHDN and CDR2 FVKESK. In nucleotides, the CDR3 is TGTGCCAGCAGCGAAGCGGGAGGCGTCTCCTACAATGAGCAGTTCTTC. Protein product: CASSEAGGVSYNEQFF.

With respect to this clonotype: Germline is not matched at one junction end, which may reflect a read error. The chain links TRBV4-1 to TRBJ2-7, with 11 bases aligning to TRBD2. The CDR3 has 17 amino acids. CDR1 is MGHRA, CDR2 YSYEKL, per germline. This CDR3 reads CASSQERLAGGRYEEYF. The CDR3 nucleotides read TGCGCCAGCAGCCAAGAAAGGCTAGCGGGAGGTCGCTACGAGGAGTACTTC.

The gene calls are TRBV19 and TRBJ2-7, with a tentative D call TRBD2 (5 bases). Looked up from germline, CDR1 is LNHDA and CDR2 is SQIVND (reference sequence). CDR3 size: 13 residues. The V end lost 7 bases, the J end lost 3 bases, and 13 bases lay between the germline ends. The CDR3 nucleotides are TGTGCCAGTACACCGGGAATAAACTACGAGCAGTACTTC. Translated: CASTPGINYEQYF.

J is TRBJ2-3 and V is TRBV27, with 14 bases that match TRBD2. With V trimmed by 5 bases and J by 5 bases, 9 bases remained unmatched. The CDR3 extends over 17 amino acids. The V gene's germline CDR1 is MNHEY and CDR2 SMNVEV (reference sequence). The CDR3 DNA reads as TGTGCCAGCAGTCACCTGACTAGCGGGAGGGCCAAAGATACGCAGTATTTT. This gives the protein CASSHLTSGRAKDTQYF.

This clonotype has more than one count but fewer than ten. The chain carries TRBV6-5 and TRBJ1-1; no clear D. Per germline, CDR1 MNHEY and CDR2 SVGAGI. Trimming pared 0 bases from V and 0 bases from J, leaving 14 bases between. This CDR3 has 17 residues. DNA for the CDR3: TGTGCCAGCAGTTACTCGACGGGTGACAACATGAACACTGAAGCTTTCTTT. This codes for CASSYSTGDNMNTEAFF.

This clonotype was seen at least ten times. This chain uses TRBV5-5 with TRBJ2-5; a possible D gene is TRBD1 (5 bases). Trimming removed 1 base from V and 4 bases from J, with 11 bases in between. Germline assignment: CDR1 SGHKS and CDR2 YYEKEE (reference sequence). CDR3 length: 14 amino acids. CDR3 sequence: CASSLTSGAETQYF. The CDR3 DNA reads TGTGCCAGCAGCTTGACCTCTGGGGCAGAGACCCAGTACTTC.

The chain employs TRBV29-1 and TRBJ2-3; D is undetermined. The CDR3 is 12 residues long. V was clipped by 3 bases and J by 10 bases, with 14 bases between them. Germline V gene sequence: CDR1 SQVTM, CDR2 ANQGSEA. The CDR3 DNA is TGCAGCGTTGATAACGGGTTAGGGTCGCAGTATTTT. It specifies CSVDNGLGSQYF.

This clonotype came up a few times. The gene calls are TRBV4-1 and TRBJ2-7; no definite D call. The V and J ends lost 0 bases and 6 bases respectively, with 12 bases between them. Per the germline V gene, CDR1 is MGHRA and CDR2 is YSYEKL. The CDR3 has 14 amino acids. CDR3 region: CASSQDLSYREQYF. CDR3 in DNA: TGCGCCAGCAGCCAAGATCTTAGTTACCGCGAGCAGTACTTC.

The chain carries TRBV4-2 and TRBJ1-5; the match to TRBD1 covers 7 bases. Per germline, CDR1 LGHNA and CDR2 YNFKEQ. This CDR3 contains 16 residues. Trimming removed 2 bases from V and 0 bases from J; junction bases left unmatched: 4. CDR3 nucleotide sequence: TGTGCCAGCAGCCAATTCCAGGGGGTTAGCAATCAGCCCCAGCATTTT. Translation gives CASSQFQGVSNQPQHF.